Listed below are T cell receptor beta chains from one sample, sequenced in a study of regulatory T cells in long-lasting Graves disease. Each CDR3 protein gets one entry after TCRdb re-called the multiplex PCR reads with MiXCR. Seen here are hundreds of thousands of distinct CDR3 sequences, roughly a fifth observed once, and the top ten hold 29%. The starting material was peripheral blood mononuclear cells (PBMCs), obtained when the disease was refractory, from a patient treated with antithyroid drugs. The receptors were gathered from a female donor with Graves disease. CDR3s include the opening cysteine and the closing phenylalanine or tryptophan. Fields, in order: clone size, J gene, V gene, D gene, CDR3 protein, CDR3 DNA. The D gene is left open where the match is weak. Where a row states a size, it is once, few, many or the class of an expanded clone; other rows omit it.

clone size: many; J gene: TRBJ2-2; V gene: TRBV5-1; D gene: TRBD1; CDR3 protein: CASSLRTTGAGELFF; CDR3 DNA: TGCGCCAGCAGCTTGAGGACCACAGGGGCCGGGGAGCTGTTTTTT
clone size: few; J gene: TRBJ2-2; V gene: TRBV24-1; D gene: -; CDR3 protein: CATSDLYPAANTGELFF; CDR3 DNA: TGTGCCACCAGTGATTTGTACCCGGCTGCGAACACCGGGGAGCTGTTTTTT
clone size: many; J gene: TRBJ1-4; V gene: TRBV12-3/TRBV12-4; D gene: -; CDR3 protein: CASSPGGRPEKLFF; CDR3 DNA: TGTGCCAGCAGTCCCGGTGGCAGACCAGAAAAACTGTTTTTT
clone size: -; J gene: TRBJ2-7; V gene: TRBV27; D gene: -; CDR3 protein: CASSLSFREAYEQYF; CDR3 DNA: TGTGCCAGCAGTTTATCGTTTCGGGAAGCCTACGAGCAGTACTTC
clone size: many; J gene: TRBJ2-5; V gene: TRBV24-1; D gene: -; CDR3 protein: CATSDPTQETQYF; CDR3 DNA: TGTGCCACCAGTGACCCAACCCAAGAGACCCAGTACTTC
clone size: few; J gene: TRBJ2-7; V gene: TRBV4-1; D gene: TRBD2; CDR3 protein: CASSQLLAGGNDEQYF; CDR3 DNA: TGCGCCAGCAGCCAATTATTAGCGGGAGGAAACGACGAGCAGTACTTC
clone size: -; J gene: TRBJ1-6; V gene: TRBV28; D gene: TRBD1; CDR3 protein: CASRVPGQGSPLHF; CDR3 DNA: TGTGCCAGCAGAGTCCCGGGACAGGGTTCACCCCTCCACTTT
clone size: -; J gene: TRBJ1-3; V gene: TRBV15; D gene: -; CDR3 protein: CATARPSRGPYGNTIYF; CDR3 DNA: TGTGCCACCGCACGGCCTTCCCGGGGGCCTTACGGAAACACCATATATTTT
clone size: few; J gene: TRBJ1-3; V gene: TRBV5-6; D gene: -; CDR3 protein: CASSLDQLTLSGNTIYF; CDR3 DNA: TGTGCCAGCAGCTTGGACCAGCTAACCCTCTCTGGAAACACCATATATTTT
clone size: few; J gene: TRBJ1-5; V gene: TRBV6-2/TRBV6-3; D gene: -; CDR3 protein: CASSPWGSGVSNQPQHF; CDR3 DNA: TGTGCCAGCAGCCCCTGGGGGTCGGGCGTTAGCAATCAGCCCCAGCATTTT
clone size: many; J gene: TRBJ2-6; V gene: TRBV20-1; D gene: -; CDR3 protein: CSARDWRSQANVLTF; CDR3 DNA: TGCAGTGCTAGAGATTGGAGGTCGCAGGCCAACGTCCTGACTTTC
clone size: many; J gene: TRBJ1-2; V gene: TRBV11-2; D gene: -; CDR3 protein: CASSPVPGHIYGYTF; CDR3 DNA: TGTGCCAGCAGCCCCGTTCCCGGACATATCTATGGCTACACCTTC
clone size: many; J gene: TRBJ2-7; V gene: TRBV7-6; D gene: -; CDR3 protein: CGSSPGPNYEQYF; CDR3 DNA: TGCGGGTCGTCGCCGGGACCAAACTACGAGCAGTACTTC
clone size: -; J gene: TRBJ1-2; V gene: TRBV20-1; D gene: -; CDR3 protein: CSARQTLGGYTF; CDR3 DNA: TGCAGTGCTAGGCAGACCTTGGGCGGCTACACCTTC
clone size: many; J gene: TRBJ1-5; V gene: TRBV6-1; D gene: -; CDR3 protein: CASSHGQPQHF; CDR3 DNA: TGTGCCAGCAGCCACGGCCAGCCCCAGCATTTT
clone size: -; J gene: TRBJ2-5; V gene: TRBV7-8; D gene: TRBD1; CDR3 protein: CATSRDRQETQYF; CDR3 DNA: TGTGCCACCAGCCGGGACAGACAAGAGACCCAGTACTTC
clone size: many; J gene: TRBJ2-7; V gene: TRBV28; D gene: -; CDR3 protein: CASSLRLVDAEQYF; CDR3 DNA: TGTGCCAGCAGTTTGCGACTAGTTGATGCCGAGCAGTACTTC
clone size: -; J gene: TRBJ2-1; V gene: TRBV3-1; D gene: -; CDR3 protein: CASSLRGANYNEQFF; CDR3 DNA: TGTGCCAGCAGTCTCCGGGGGGCTAACTACAATGAGCAGTTCTTC
clone size: many; J gene: TRBJ1-5; V gene: TRBV27; D gene: -; CDR3 protein: CASSRGSNQPQHF; CDR3 DNA: TGTGCCAGCAGTCGGGGTAGCAATCAGCCCCAGCATTTT
clone size: few; J gene: TRBJ1-5; V gene: TRBV6-2/TRBV6-3; D gene: TRBD1; CDR3 protein: CASSYGTVNQPQHF; CDR3 DNA: TGTGCCAGCAGTTACGGGACAGTCAATCAGCCCCAGCATTTT
clone size: -; J gene: TRBJ1-3; V gene: TRBV9; D gene: -; CDR3 protein: CASSVGSGPGGGNTIYF; CDR3 DNA: TGTGCCAGCAGCGTAGGTTCCGGGCCCGGCGGCGGAAACACCATATATTTT
clone size: many; J gene: TRBJ1-2; V gene: TRBV12-3/TRBV12-4; D gene: -; CDR3 protein: CASSLGGDGYTF; CDR3 DNA: TGTGCCAGCAGCTTAGGGGGGGATGGCTACACCTTC
clone size: many; J gene: TRBJ1-1; V gene: TRBV5-6; D gene: -; CDR3 protein: CASSPRGIGNTEAFF; CDR3 DNA: TGTGCCAGCAGCCCTAGAGGGATTGGGAACACTGAAGCTTTCTTT
clone size: -; J gene: TRBJ2-1; V gene: TRBV19; D gene: -; CDR3 protein: CASSLWGAENEQFF; CDR3 DNA: TGTGCCAGTAGTCTATGGGGGGCGGAGAATGAGCAGTTCTTC
clone size: few; J gene: TRBJ2-7; V gene: TRBV7-9; D gene: TRBD2; CDR3 protein: CASSLSPGLAGGSKYF; CDR3 DNA: TGTGCCAGCAGCCTATCGCCGGGACTAGCGGGAGGGAGCAAGTACTTC
clone size: -; J gene: TRBJ1-1; V gene: TRBV7-3; D gene: -; CDR3 protein: CASSATGMTEAFF; CDR3 DNA: TGTGCCAGCAGCGCTACAGGGATGACTGAAGCTTTCTTT
clone size: many; J gene: TRBJ1-5; V gene: TRBV29-1; D gene: -; CDR3 protein: CSVGSVDQPQHF; CDR3 DNA: TGCAGCGTTGGGTCTGTGGATCAGCCCCAGCATTTT
clone size: few; J gene: TRBJ2-7; V gene: TRBV27; D gene: -; CDR3 protein: CASSSNPGALSYEQYF; CDR3 DNA: TGTGCCAGCAGTTCAAACCCCGGAGCGCTTAGCTACGAGCAGTACTTC
clone size: -; J gene: TRBJ2-3; V gene: TRBV15; D gene: TRBD1; CDR3 protein: CATSHKGTGASSTQYF; CDR3 DNA: TGTGCCACCAGCCATAAAGGGACAGGGGCAAGCTCCACGCAGTATTTT
clone size: many; J gene: TRBJ1-5; V gene: TRBV6-1; D gene: -; CDR3 protein: CASGEGRNQPQHF; CDR3 DNA: TGTGCCAGCGGCGAAGGGCGCAATCAGCCCCAGCATTTT
clone size: many; J gene: TRBJ1-4; V gene: TRBV18; D gene: -; CDR3 protein: CASSREVSEKLFF; CDR3 DNA: TGTGCCAGCTCAAGAGAGGTGTCCGAAAAACTGTTTTTT
clone size: -; J gene: TRBJ2-6; V gene: TRBV11-2; D gene: TRBD1; CDR3 protein: CASRERTGLSAGANVLTF; CDR3 DNA: TGTGCCAGCAGAGAACGGACAGGCCTCTCGGCTGGGGCCAACGTCCTGACTTTC
clone size: -; J gene: TRBJ1-6; V gene: TRBV7-6; D gene: -; CDR3 protein: CASSADGQMLGSPLHF; CDR3 DNA: TGTGCCAGCAGCGCCGACGGACAGATGCTTGGTTCACCCCTCCACTTT
clone size: many; J gene: TRBJ1-1; V gene: TRBV2; D gene: TRBD1; CDR3 protein: CARGDTGGNAEAFF; CDR3 DNA: TGTGCCAGAGGGGACACAGGGGGAAACGCTGAAGCTTTCTTT
clone size: many; J gene: TRBJ1-2; V gene: TRBV12-3/TRBV12-4; D gene: -; CDR3 protein: CASSFTDGVGGYTF; CDR3 DNA: TGTGCCAGCAGTTTTACCGACGGGGTCGGGGGCTACACCTTC
clone size: many; J gene: TRBJ2-7; V gene: TRBV28; D gene: -; CDR3 protein: CASSFGSDYSYEQYF; CDR3 DNA: TGTGCCAGCAGTTTCGGCAGTGACTACTCCTACGAGCAGTACTTC
clone size: many; J gene: TRBJ2-5; V gene: TRBV12-3/TRBV12-4; D gene: -; CDR3 protein: CASSLGLGLGAQYF; CDR3 DNA: TGTGCCAGCAGTTTAGGGTTGGGACTTGGGGCCCAGTACTTC
clone size: -; J gene: TRBJ2-1; V gene: TRBV2; D gene: TRBD2; CDR3 protein: CASKRLAGFLDGGEQFF; CDR3 DNA: TGTGCCAGCAAACGCCTAGCGGGATTTTTAGATGGCGGTGAGCAGTTCTTC
clone size: many; J gene: TRBJ1-2; V gene: TRBV6-2/TRBV6-3; D gene: -; CDR3 protein: CASSYSGRRVGGYTF; CDR3 DNA: TGTGCCAGCAGTTACTCAGGTCGCAGGGTGGGAGGCTACACCTTC
clone size: many; J gene: TRBJ2-7; V gene: TRBV28; D gene: -; CDR3 protein: CASSFPLLQSSYEQYF; CDR3 DNA: TGTGCCAGCAGTTTCCCCCTGCTACAGTCCTCCTACGAGCAGTACTTC
clone size: many; J gene: TRBJ1-5; V gene: TRBV12-3/TRBV12-4; D gene: TRBD1; CDR3 protein: CASRPDREGPQHF; CDR3 DNA: TGTGCCAGCAGACCTGACAGGGAGGGGCCCCAGCATTTT
clone size: -; J gene: TRBJ2-1; V gene: TRBV2; D gene: -; CDR3 protein: CASSPSSAGGNEQFF; CDR3 DNA: TGTGCCAGCAGTCCGTCTAGCGCCGGCGGCAATGAGCAGTTCTTC
clone size: many; J gene: TRBJ1-2; V gene: TRBV6-5; D gene: -; CDR3 protein: CASSLDGGRGYTF; CDR3 DNA: TGTGCCAGCAGTTTGGACGGCGGTCGAGGCTACACCTTC
clone size: many; J gene: TRBJ2-5; V gene: TRBV3-1; D gene: -; CDR3 protein: CASSQEGGEETQYF; CDR3 DNA: TGTGCCAGCAGCCAAGAGGGCGGAGAGGAGACCCAGTACTTC
clone size: few; J gene: TRBJ2-4; V gene: TRBV19; D gene: -; CDR3 protein: CASSPGRGLAKNIQYF; CDR3 DNA: TGTGCCAGTAGTCCGGGAAGGGGACTAGCCAAAAACATTCAGTACTTC
clone size: many; J gene: TRBJ1-6; V gene: TRBV7-2; D gene: TRBD1; CDR3 protein: CASSSAGTGYSPLHF; CDR3 DNA: TGTGCCAGCAGCTCGGCCGGGACAGGGTATTCACCCCTCCACTTT
clone size: -; J gene: TRBJ1-5; V gene: TRBV9; D gene: TRBD1; CDR3 protein: CASSPRGSENQPQHF; CDR3 DNA: TGTGCCAGCAGCCCCAGGGGGTCGGAAAATCAGCCCCAGCATTTT
clone size: -; J gene: TRBJ2-2; V gene: TRBV12-3/TRBV12-4; D gene: -; CDR3 protein: CASSPGRPAGELFF; CDR3 DNA: TGTGCCAGCAGCCCGGGACGGCCGGCCGGGGAGCTGTTTTTT
clone size: few; J gene: TRBJ1-5; V gene: TRBV6-1; D gene: TRBD1; CDR3 protein: CASSKAGTGSQPQHF; CDR3 DNA: TGTGCCAGCAGTAAAGCCGGGACAGGGAGCCAGCCCCAGCATTTT
clone size: many; J gene: TRBJ2-2; V gene: TRBV7-2; D gene: TRBD2; CDR3 protein: CASSFGRASGELFF; CDR3 DNA: TGTGCCAGCAGCTTCGGGAGGGCGAGCGGGGAGCTGTTTTTT
clone size: -; J gene: TRBJ2-7; V gene: TRBV28; D gene: -; CDR3 protein: CASADWAYEQYF; CDR3 DNA: TGTGCCAGCGCCGACTGGGCCTACGAGCAGTACTTC
clone size: many; J gene: TRBJ2-7; V gene: TRBV9; D gene: -; CDR3 protein: CASSAGTTSYEQYF; CDR3 DNA: TGTGCCAGCAGCGCCGGGACGACTTCCTACGAGCAGTACTTC
clone size: -; J gene: TRBJ1-3; V gene: TRBV7-9; D gene: TRBD1; CDR3 protein: CASSLIGQGRTDTIYF; CDR3 DNA: TGTGCCAGCAGCTTGATCGGACAGGGGAGAACGGACACCATATATTTT